The 2 T cell receptor beta chains reported below all come from one sample, sequenced in a study of cytomegalovirus exposure and HLA in healthy donors. Both 60 Vbeta primers and 13 Jbeta primers went into the PCR. The protocol was immunoSEQ multiplex PCR, while the TCRdb copy is restricted to in-frame clones and leaves out a portion. The table has more than 200,000 clones, about three quarters seen once; the top ten hold roughly 1.9%. The specimen sequenced was PBMCs. These receptors were taken from a man younger than 35 in good health and CMV-seronegative.

The chain combines TRBV7-6 with TRBJ2-5; possibly TRBD1 for D (5 bases). Judging by the DNA end, TRBJ2-7 fits better; the J call may be wrong. Germline V gene sequence: CDR1 SGHVS, CDR2 FNYEAQ. This CDR3 is 15 amino acids long. The CDR3 region has the DNA TGTGCCAGCAGCGCTCGGAAGGGGAACATCCACGAGCAGTACTTC. Residues: CASSARKGNIHEQYF.

As concerns this clone: Different DNA sequences within this sample yield the same CDR3. This chain joins TRBV10-3 and TRBJ2-5; possible D gene TRBD1, 6 bases. This CDR3 spans 14 amino acids. CDR1 and CDR2 from the germline V gene are ENHRY and SYGVKD. V lost 0 bases, J lost 5 bases, and 10 bases lay in between. The CDR3 reads CAISESQGQETQYF. The DNA of the CDR3 is TGTGCCATCAGTGAGTCGCAAGGACAGGAGACCCAGTACTTC.